This T cell receptor beta chain was observed in a study of blood T cells in healthy people across ages. Study conclusions and caveats: Per million T cells, TCR beta diversity dropped about linearly as age rose. Long-lived donors carried more naive CD4+ cells and greater diversity than aged donors. Researchers deemed the diversity estimates from one million T cells underestimates.

V was clipped by 5 bases and J by 0 bases, with 14 bases between them. There are 15 residues in the CDR3. Germline loops: CDR1 SGHAT, CDR2 FQNNGV. This clonotype was picked up many times. Its specificity is unknown. The second PCR ran 7 to 11 cycles with a sample-barcoded 5' primer and J-beta primers. TCRdb re-analysed the 5' RACE reads in MiXCR, keeping a single row per CDR3 protein. The profile shows around 1,500,000 distinct CDR3 sequences, roughly 30% of them singletons. Source material: blood. This rearrangement joins TRBV11-2 to TRBJ2-7, with D unresolved. This TCR derives from a young woman in good health. The CDR3 nucleotides are TGTGCCAGCAGCCTAAGGTCCGGAAGCTCCTACGAGCAGTACTTC. Translation gives CASSLRSGSSYEQYF.